These T cell receptor beta chains were read from a single sample in a study of cytomegalovirus exposure and HLA in healthy donors. The assay was immunoSEQ multiplex PCR, and TCRdb's table has in-frame clones only and misses some. This table holds approximately 47,000 clones. Sequenced input: PBMCs. The receptors come from a male donor in good health and CMV-seronegative. CDR3s include the opening cysteine and the closing phenylalanine or tryptophan. Fields, in order: J gene, V gene, D gene, CDR3 protein. A D gene is named only where the DNA matches it firmly.

j_call: TRBJ1-3
v_call: TRBV5-6
d_call: -
cdr3_aa: CASSLAGSGNTIYF

j_call: TRBJ1-2
v_call: TRBV29-1
d_call: -
cdr3_aa: CSVESGGRANYGYTF

j_call: TRBJ2-3
v_call: TRBV7-2
d_call: TRBD2
cdr3_aa: CASSLDGLAGGQDTQYF

j_call: TRBJ1-2
v_call: TRBV5-1
d_call: TRBD1
cdr3_aa: CASSFRDRGHYGYTF

j_call: TRBJ1-1
v_call: TRBV4-1
d_call: -
cdr3_aa: CASSHLVRDTEAFF

j_call: TRBJ1-2
v_call: TRBV19
d_call: TRBD1
cdr3_aa: CATSDRVFYGYTF

j_call: TRBJ2-2
v_call: TRBV4-2
d_call: TRBD2
cdr3_aa: CASSQTSGGAGELFF

j_call: TRBJ2-1
v_call: TRBV7-9
d_call: -
cdr3_aa: CASSLILFEGNEQFF

j_call: TRBJ1-1
v_call: TRBV4-3
d_call: -
cdr3_aa: CASSQDFQGFVTEAFF

j_call: TRBJ2-3
v_call: TRBV19
d_call: TRBD2
cdr3_aa: CASSIHLTSGGTDTQYF

j_call: TRBJ2-7
v_call: TRBV7-3
d_call: TRBD2
cdr3_aa: CASRTLAGTEEQYF

j_call: TRBJ2-7
v_call: TRBV5-6
d_call: -
cdr3_aa: CASSLDYHFEQYF

j_call: TRBJ2-6
v_call: TRBV18
d_call: -
cdr3_aa: CASSTSQSGTGANVLTF

j_call: TRBJ1-5
v_call: TRBV27
d_call: -
cdr3_aa: CASSLSSTWPQHF

j_call: TRBJ1-2
v_call: TRBV18
d_call: TRBD1
cdr3_aa: CASSPQGDRGHGYTF

j_call: TRBJ2-1
v_call: TRBV6-5
d_call: TRBD1
cdr3_aa: CASSRGQGTNEQFF

j_call: TRBJ1-1
v_call: TRBV7-9
d_call: -
cdr3_aa: CASSLAGTINTEAFF

j_call: TRBJ1-2
v_call: TRBV6-5
d_call: -
cdr3_aa: CASSPVRRPNYGYTF